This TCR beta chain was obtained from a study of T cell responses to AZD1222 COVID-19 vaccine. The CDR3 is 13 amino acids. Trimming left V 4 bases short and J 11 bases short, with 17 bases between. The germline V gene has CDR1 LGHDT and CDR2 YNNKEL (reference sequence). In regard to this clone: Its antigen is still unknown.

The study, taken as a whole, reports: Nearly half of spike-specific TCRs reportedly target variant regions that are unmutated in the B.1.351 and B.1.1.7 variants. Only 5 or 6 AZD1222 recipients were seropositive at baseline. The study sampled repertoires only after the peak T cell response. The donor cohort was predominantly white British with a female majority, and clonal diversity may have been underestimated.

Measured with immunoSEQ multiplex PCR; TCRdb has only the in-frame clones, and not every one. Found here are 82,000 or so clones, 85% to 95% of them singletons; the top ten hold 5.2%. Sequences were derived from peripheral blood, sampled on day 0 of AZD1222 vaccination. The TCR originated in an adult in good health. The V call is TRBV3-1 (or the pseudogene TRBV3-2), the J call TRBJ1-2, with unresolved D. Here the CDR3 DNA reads TGTGCCAGCAGCCCGGCTACTAGGGAATCGTACACCTTC. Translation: CASSPATRESYTF.